This section outlines one TCR beta chain sequence together with its context. The entry originates in a study of human T cells and chemical hapten exposure. Sample time point: pre-sensitization, week 0. The treatment denotes: therapeutic diphenylcyclopropenone sensitization with weekly scalp DPC. Per the germline V gene, CDR1 is DFQATT and CDR2 is SNEGSKA (reference sequence). The CDR3 totals 12 residues. Trimming removed 5 bases from V and 6 bases from J, with 13 bases in between. TCRdb re-derived calls from the RACE reads in MiXCR, one entry per CDR3 protein. The sample holds under 90,000 distinct CDR3 sequences, around 9.5% seen once.

Sequenced material: whole blood, taken in connection with sensitization to the hapten diphenylcyclopropenone (DPC). This TCR came from a woman aged 40-49 years with alopecia areata. Some clones in this sample may be carry-over from other donors' samples. V gene TRBV20-1 combines with J gene TRBJ1-1; D ambiguous. Written as DNA, the CDR3 is TGCAGTGCTTTTACGGCGACCGCTGAAGCTTTCTTT. It encodes CSAFTATAEAFF.